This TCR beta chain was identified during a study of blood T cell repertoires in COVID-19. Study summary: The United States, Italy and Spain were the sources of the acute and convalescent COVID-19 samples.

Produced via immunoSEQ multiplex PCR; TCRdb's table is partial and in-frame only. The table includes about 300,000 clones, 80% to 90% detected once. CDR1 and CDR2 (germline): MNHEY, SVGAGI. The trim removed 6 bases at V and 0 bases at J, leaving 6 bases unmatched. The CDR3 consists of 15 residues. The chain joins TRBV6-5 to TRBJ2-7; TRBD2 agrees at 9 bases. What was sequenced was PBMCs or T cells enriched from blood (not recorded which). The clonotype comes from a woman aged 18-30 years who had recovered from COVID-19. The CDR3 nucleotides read TGTGCCAGCAGCTTACTAGCGGGCGCCTCCTACGAGCAGTACTTC. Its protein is CASSLLAGASYEQYF.